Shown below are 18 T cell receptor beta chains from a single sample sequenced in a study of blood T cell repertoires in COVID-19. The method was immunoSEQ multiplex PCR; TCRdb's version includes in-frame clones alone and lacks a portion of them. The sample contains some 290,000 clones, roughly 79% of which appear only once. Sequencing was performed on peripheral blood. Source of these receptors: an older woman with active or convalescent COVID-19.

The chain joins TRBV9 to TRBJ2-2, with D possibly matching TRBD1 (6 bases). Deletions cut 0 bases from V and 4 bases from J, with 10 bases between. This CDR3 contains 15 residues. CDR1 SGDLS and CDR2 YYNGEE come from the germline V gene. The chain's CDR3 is CASSVGGRGTGELFF. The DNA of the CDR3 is TGTGCCAGCAGCGTAGGAGGCAGGGGCACCGGGGAGCTGTTTTTT. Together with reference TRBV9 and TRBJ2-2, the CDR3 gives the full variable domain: DSGVTQTPKHLITATGQRVTLRCSPRSGDLSVYWYQQSLDQGLQFLIQYYNGEERAKGNILERFSAQQFPDLHSELNLSSLELGDSALYFCASSVGGRGTGELFFGEGSRLTVL.

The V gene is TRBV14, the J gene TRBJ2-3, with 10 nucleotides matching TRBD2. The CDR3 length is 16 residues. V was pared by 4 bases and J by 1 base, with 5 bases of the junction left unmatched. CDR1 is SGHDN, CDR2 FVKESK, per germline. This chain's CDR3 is CASSLIAGGRTDTQYF. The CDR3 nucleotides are TGTGCCAGCAGCCTTATAGCGGGGGGACGCACAGATACGCAGTATTTT.

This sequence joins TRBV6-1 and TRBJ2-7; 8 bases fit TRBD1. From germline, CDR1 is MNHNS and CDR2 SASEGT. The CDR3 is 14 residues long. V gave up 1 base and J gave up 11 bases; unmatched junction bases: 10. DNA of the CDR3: TGTGCCAGCAGTGAAGAGTGGGACAGGCGAAGGGAGTACTTC. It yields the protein CASSEEWDRRREYF.

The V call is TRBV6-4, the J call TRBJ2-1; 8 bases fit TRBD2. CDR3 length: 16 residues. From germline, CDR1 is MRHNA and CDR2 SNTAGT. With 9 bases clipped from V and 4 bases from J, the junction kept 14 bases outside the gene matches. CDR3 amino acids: CASPLTRGDPYNEQFF. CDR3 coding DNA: TGTGCCAGTCCCCTCACGCGGGGGGATCCATACAATGAGCAGTTCTTC.

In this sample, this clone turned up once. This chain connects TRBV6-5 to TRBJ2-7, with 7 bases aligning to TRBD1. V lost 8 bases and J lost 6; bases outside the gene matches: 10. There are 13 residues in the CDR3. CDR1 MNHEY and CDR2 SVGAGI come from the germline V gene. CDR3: CASALDREGEQYF. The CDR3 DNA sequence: TGTGCCAGCGCCCTAGACAGGGAAGGCGAGCAGTACTTC.

The CDR3 DNA sequence: TGTGCCAGCAGTGAAGGATCCGGGACACGCTCCTACGAGCAGTACTTC. It yields the protein CASSEGSGTRSYEQYF. The chain employs TRBV2 and TRBJ2-7; a weak D match, TRBD1 (6 bases). Germline assignment: CDR1 SNHLY and CDR2 FYNNEI. The CDR3 loop spans 16 amino acids. Trimming shortened V by 1 base and J by 0 bases, and 13 bases separated the two germline ends.

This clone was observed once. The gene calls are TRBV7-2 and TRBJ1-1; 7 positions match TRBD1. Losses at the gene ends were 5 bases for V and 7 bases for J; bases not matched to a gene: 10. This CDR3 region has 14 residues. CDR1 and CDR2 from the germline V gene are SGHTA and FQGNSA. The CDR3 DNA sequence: TGTGCCAGCAGCCCTATAACAGGGGTCGGTGAAGCTTTCTTT. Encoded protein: CASSPITGVGEAFF. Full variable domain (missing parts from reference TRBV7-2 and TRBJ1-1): GAGVSQSPSNKVTEKGKDVELRCDPISGHTALYWYRQSLGQGLEFLIYFQGNSAPDKSGLPSDRFSAERTGGSVSTLTIQRTQQEDSAVYLCASSPITGVGEAFFGQGTRLTVV.

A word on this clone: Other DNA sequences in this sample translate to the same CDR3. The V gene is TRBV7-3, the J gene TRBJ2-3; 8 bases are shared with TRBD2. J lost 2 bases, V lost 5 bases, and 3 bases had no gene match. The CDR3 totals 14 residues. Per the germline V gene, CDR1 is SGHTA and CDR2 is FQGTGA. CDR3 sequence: CASSPGLATDTQYF. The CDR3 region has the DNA TGTGCCAGCAGCCCCGGACTAGCCACAGATACGCAGTATTTT.

This CDR3 is CASSFIGSSYTF. In nucleotides, the CDR3 is TGTGCCAGCAGCTTCATAGGTAGCAGCTACACCTTC. The J gene is TRBJ1-2, the V gene TRBV5-6, with D unresolved. Germline CDR1 reads SGHDT; CDR2 reads YYEEEE. The CDR3 runs to 12 residues. Deletions cut 2 bases from V and 9 bases from J, with 11 bases between.

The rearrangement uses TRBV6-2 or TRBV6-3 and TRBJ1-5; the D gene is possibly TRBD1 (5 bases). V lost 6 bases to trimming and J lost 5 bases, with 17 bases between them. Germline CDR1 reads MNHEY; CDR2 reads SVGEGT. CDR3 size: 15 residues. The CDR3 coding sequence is TGTGCCAGCAGCCCTCCGGGCAGGGAGGATCAGCCCCAGCATTTT. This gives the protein CASSPPGREDQPQHF.

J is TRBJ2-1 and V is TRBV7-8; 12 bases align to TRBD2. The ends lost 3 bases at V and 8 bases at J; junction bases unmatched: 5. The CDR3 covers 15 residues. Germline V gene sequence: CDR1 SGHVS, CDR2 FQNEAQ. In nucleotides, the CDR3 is TGTGCCAGCAGCTTCGTACTAGCGGGGGGATATGAGCAGTTCTTC. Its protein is CASSFVLAGGYEQFF. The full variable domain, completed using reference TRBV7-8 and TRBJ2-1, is GAGVSQSPRYKVAKRGQDVALRCDPISGHVSLFWYQQALGQGPEFLTYFQNEAQLDKSGLPSDRFFAERPEGSVSTLKIQRTQQEDSAVYLCASSFVLAGGYEQFFGPGTRLTVL.

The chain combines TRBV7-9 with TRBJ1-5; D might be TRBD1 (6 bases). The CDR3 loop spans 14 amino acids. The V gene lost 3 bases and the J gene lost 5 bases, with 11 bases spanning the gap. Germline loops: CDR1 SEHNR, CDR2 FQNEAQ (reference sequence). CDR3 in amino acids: CASSFNRVDQPQHF. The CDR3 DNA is TGTGCCAGCAGCTTCAACAGGGTCGATCAGCCCCAGCATTTT.

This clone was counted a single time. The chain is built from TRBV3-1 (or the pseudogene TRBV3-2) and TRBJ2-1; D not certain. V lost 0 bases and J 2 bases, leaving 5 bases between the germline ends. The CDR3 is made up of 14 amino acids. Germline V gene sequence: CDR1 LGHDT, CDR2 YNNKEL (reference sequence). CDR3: CASSQDLAYNEQFF. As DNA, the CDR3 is TGTGCCAGCAGCCAAGATTTAGCCTACAATGAGCAGTTCTTC.

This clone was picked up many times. The DNA of the CDR3 is TGCGCCAGCAGCCAAACTACAGGGAAGGCAGATACGCAGTATTTT. It translates to CASSQTTGKADTQYF. The chain couples TRBV4-3 to TRBJ2-3; TRBD1 is a possible D gene (6 bases). Germline values: CDR1 LGHNA, CDR2 YSLEER. The germline V and J ends were trimmed by 2 bases and 4 bases, with 13 bases remaining between them. This CDR3 spans 15 amino acids.

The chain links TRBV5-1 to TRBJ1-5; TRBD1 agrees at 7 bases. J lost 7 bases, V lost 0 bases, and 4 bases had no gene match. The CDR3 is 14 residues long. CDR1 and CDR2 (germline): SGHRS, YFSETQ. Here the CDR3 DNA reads TGCGCCAGCAGCTTGGAGGGGGCTAGACAGCCCCAGCATTTT. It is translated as CASSLEGARQPQHF. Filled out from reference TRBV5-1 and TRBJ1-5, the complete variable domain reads KAGVTQTPRYLIKTRGQQVTLSCSPISGHRSVSWYQQTPGQGLQFLFEYFSETQRNKGNFPGRFSGRQFSNSRSEMNVSTLELGDSALYLCASSLEGARQPQHFGDGTRLSIL.

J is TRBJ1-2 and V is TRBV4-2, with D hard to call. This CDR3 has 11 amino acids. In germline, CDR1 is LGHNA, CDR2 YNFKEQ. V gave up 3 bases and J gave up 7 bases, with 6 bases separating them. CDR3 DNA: TGTGCCAGCAGCCAGAGGTTTGGCTACACCTTC. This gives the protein CASSQRFGYTF.

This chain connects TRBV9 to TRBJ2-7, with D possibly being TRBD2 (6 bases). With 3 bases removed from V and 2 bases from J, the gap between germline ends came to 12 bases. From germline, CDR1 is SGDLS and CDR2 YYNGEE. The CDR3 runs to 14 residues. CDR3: CASSEGTATYEQYF. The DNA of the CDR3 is TGTGCCAGCAGCGAGGGGACTGCCACCTACGAGCAGTACTTC. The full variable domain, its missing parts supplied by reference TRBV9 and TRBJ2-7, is DSGVTQTPKHLITATGQRVTLRCSPRSGDLSVYWYQQSLDQGLQFLIQYYNGEERAKGNILERFSAQQFPDLHSELNLSSLELGDSALYFCASSEGTATYEQYFGPGTRLTVT.

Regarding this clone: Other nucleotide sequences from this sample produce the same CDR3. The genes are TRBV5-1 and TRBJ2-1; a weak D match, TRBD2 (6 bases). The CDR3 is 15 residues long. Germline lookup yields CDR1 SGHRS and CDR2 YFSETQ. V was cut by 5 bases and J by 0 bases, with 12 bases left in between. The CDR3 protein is CASRGAGSSYNEQFF. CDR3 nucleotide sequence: TGCGCCAGCAGAGGTGCGGGAAGCTCCTACAATGAGCAGTTCTTC.